This T cell receptor (beta chain) was documented in a study of T cells in Graves' hyperthyroidism and ophthalmopathy. Whole-study findings and limits: Ophthalmopathy was model-predicted a median about six months pre-onset. The authors' 13 V-J model separated ophthalmopathy from stable hyperthyroidism.

Uncontrolled infection, other autoimmune disease, pregnancy or lactation excluded patients. This clonotype was seen repeatedly, ten times or more. Its antigen remains unidentified. Germline V gene sequence: CDR1 MDHEN, CDR2 SYDVKM. Trimming took 5 bases from V and 6 from J, leaving 7 bases between them. This CDR3 contains 11 residues. RNA transcripts yielded amplified TCR beta CDR3 regions. Researchers ran a first-round RT-PCR on the TCR CDR3 using the HTBI primer set. TCRdb reprocessed the multiplex PCR reads with MiXCR, giving one entry per CDR3 protein. The table has under 400,000 distinct CDR3 sequences, roughly 15% seen once.

The sample comprised blood. The chain combines TRBV28 with TRBJ1-1, with unresolved D. The receptor was isolated from a woman between 55 and 75 years old with Graves' ophthalmopathy. CDR3 residues: CASSQEPEAFF. CDR3 coding DNA: TGTGCCAGCAGTCAAGAACCTGAAGCTTTCTTT.